This T cell receptor beta chain was found in a study of OX40 agonist ivuxolimab in advanced cancers. The repertoire was sequenced with immunoSEQ multiplex PCR; TCRdb's copy has only in-frame clones and lacks some. Seen here are under 20,000 clones, about 73% observed once, and the top ten hold roughly a third. This clone was detected only once. Its antigen is unknown. Broader study findings: Among patients with partial responses at 0.1-3.0 mg/kg, clonal expansion was among the lowest.

V lost 4 bases, J lost 6 bases, and 7 bases lay in between. Germline CDR1 and CDR2: SGHNT and YYREEE (reference sequence). The CDR3 covers 12 residues. Source: CD4+ or CD8+ T cells sorted from blood, taken in a trial of the OX40 agonist ivuxolimab. The source is an adult with an advanced solid tumor such as melanoma, head and neck, liver or kidney cancer. The chain recombines TRBV5-4 with TRBJ2-2, with unresolved D. CDR3 nucleotides: TGTGCCAGCAGCGGTATGGCCGGGGAGCTGTTTTTT. It translates to CASSGMAGELFF.